What follows are 18 T cell receptor beta chains derived from one specimen sequenced in a study of T cells after yellow fever vaccination. TCRdb itself ran the 5' RACE reads through MiXCR, one entry per CDR3 protein. The sample consists of a few hundred thousand distinct CDR3 sequences, 3.5% to 4.5% of them appearing once. This sample comprised PBMCs, obtained 15 days after the yellow fever booster vaccination. The receptors come from a man between 18 and 29 years old who received the YFV17D yellow fever vaccine.

This clonotype was counted ten times or more. CDR3 sequence reads: CASSEDSAGALDTQYF. In nucleotides, the CDR3 is TGTGCCAGCAGTGAAGACTCTGCGGGGGCCTTAGATACGCAGTATTTT. V and J are TRBV6-1 and TRBJ2-3, with D perhaps TRBD2 (7 bases). The V gene's germline CDR1 is MNHNS and CDR2 SASEGT. The CDR3 spans 16 residues. With 1 base removed from V and 5 bases from J, the gap between germline ends came to 16 bases.

The chain couples TRBV20-1 to TRBJ2-7; D remains ambiguous. The length of the CDR3 is 12 residues. CDR1 and CDR2 from the germline V gene are DFQATT and SNEGSKA (reference sequence). Trimming removed 6 bases from V and 2 bases from J, with 11 bases in between. DNA for the CDR3: TGCAGTGCCTCCTATGGGGCCTACGAGCAGTACTTC. It is translated as CSASYGAYEQYF.

This clonotype has ten or more counts. The V call is TRBV4-3, the J call TRBJ2-3; D ambiguous. Germline V gene data show CDR1 as LGHNA and CDR2 as YSLEER. The CDR3 totals 15 residues. V was pared by 2 bases and J by 6 bases, with 15 bases between. The CDR3: CASSQNGRPPDTQYF. The CDR3 bases are TGCGCCAGCAGCCAAAACGGCCGGCCTCCGGATACGCAGTATTTT.

At least ten counts were recorded for this clonotype. The chain uses TRBV7-9 and TRBJ1-3; D perhaps matches TRBD1 (5 bases). The CDR3 has 15 residues. Trimming shortened V by 6 bases and J by 3 bases, and 15 bases separated the two germline ends. CDR1 SEHNR and CDR2 FQNEAQ come from the germline V gene (reference sequence). Written as DNA, the CDR3 is TGTGCCAGCAGTCCCAGGGCCTCAGGTGGAAACACCATATATTTT. Residues: CASSPRASGGNTIYF.

Notes on this clonotype: A much larger clone sits a single nucleotide away, making a read error possible. The genes are TRBV20-1 and TRBJ1-1; D unresolved. This CDR3 contains 13 residues. Trimming took 0 bases from V and 1 from J, leaving 6 bases between them. CDR1 and CDR2 (germline): DFQATT, SNEGSKA (reference sequence). The CDR3 reads CSARDRENTEAFF. CDR3 coding DNA: TGCAGTGCTAGAGATCGCGAGAACACTGAAGCTTTCTTT.

This clonotype was seen only a few times. The chain has TRBV10-3 and TRBJ1-5, with D possibly matching TRBD1 (5 bases). This CDR3 is 15 amino acids long. Looked up from germline, CDR1 is ENHRY and CDR2 is SYGVKD. Trimming took 4 bases from V and 5 from J, leaving 15 bases between them. The CDR3 region is CAISAAGTSDQPQHF. The CDR3 region has the DNA TGTGCCATCAGTGCCGCAGGGACTTCTGATCAGCCCCAGCATTTT.

Only a few counts were recorded for this clonotype. The chain recombines TRBV4-3 with TRBJ2-7, with 8 bases that match TRBD1. This CDR3 has 14 residues. From germline, CDR1 is LGHNA and CDR2 YSLEER. V gave up 5 bases and J gave up 5 bases; unmatched junction bases: 8. CDR3 in DNA: TGCGCCAGCAGCTATACAGGGGGTGAGAACGAGCAGTACTTC. This translates into CASSYTGGENEQYF.

Ten or more counts support this clonotype. The rearrangement links TRBV21-1 to TRBJ2-5; no check of the table's D call, TRBD2, against the DNA was made. TRBV21-1 is a known pseudogene. The CDR3 totals 17 residues. The CDR3 DNA reads TGTGCCAGCAGCAAAAACGGCCTAGCGGGGGGGGAAGAGACCCAGTACTTC. Translated, it gives CASSKNGLAGGEETQYF.

In its sample, this clonotype was seen a few times. The V gene is TRBV15, the J gene TRBJ2-2; D ambiguous. The CDR3 runs 18 residues. Trimming removed 1 base at V and 5 bases at J, with 20 bases between. Germline CDR1 LNHNV, CDR2 YYDKDF (reference sequence). Here the CDR3 DNA reads TGTGCCACCAGCAGAGCGGAGAGTAACCGGGTACTTACCGGGGAGCTGTTTTTT. Its protein product is CATSRAESNRVLTGELFF. Supplemented by reference TRBV15 and TRBJ2-2, the full variable domain reads DAMVIQNPRYQVTQFGKPVTLSCSQTLNHNVMYWYQQKSSQAPKLLFHYYDKDFNNEADTPDNFQSRRPNTSFCFLDIRSPGLGDTAMYLCATSRAESNRVLTGELFFGEGSRLTVL.

Here the CDR3 reads CSVLTGVYGYTF. The CDR3 region has the DNA TGCAGCGTTTTGACAGGGGTCTATGGCTACACCTTC. The chain has TRBV29-1 and TRBJ1-2; 8 bases line up with TRBD1. CDR1 and CDR2 (germline): SQVTM, ANQGSEA. With 5 bases clipped from V and 4 bases from J, the junction kept 3 bases outside the gene matches. This CDR3 is 12 amino acids long.

Many counts were recorded for this clonotype. The V call is TRBV20-1, the J call TRBJ2-7; TRBD1 matches 8 bases. V was pared by 0 bases and J by 5 bases, with 12 bases of the junction left unmatched. Germline V gene lookup returns CDR1 DFQATT and CDR2 SNEGSKA (reference sequence). CDR3 size: 16 residues. CDR3 sequence (DNA): TGCAGTGCTAGAGATCCGAGACAGGGGACCGGGAACGAGCAGTACTTC. Amino acids: CSARDPRQGTGNEQYF.

A few counts support this clonotype. The chain joins TRBV6-6 to TRBJ1-1, with D hard to call. Looked up from germline, CDR1 is MNHNY and CDR2 is SVGAGI (reference sequence). CDR3 size: 14 residues. V shed 8 bases and J shed 1 base, with 14 bases lying between them. The CDR3 reads CASLNKGWNTEAFF. In nucleotides, the CDR3 is TGTGCCAGCCTAAACAAGGGATGGAACACTGAAGCTTTCTTT.

This clonotype has a count of ten or more. V usage is TRBV6-5 and J usage is TRBJ2-7; 7 bases map to TRBD2. In germline, CDR1 is MNHEY, CDR2 SVGAGI. Trimming at V came to 2 bases and at J to 1 base, leaving 2 bases not matched to a gene. There are 14 residues in the CDR3. The CDR3 nucleotides are TGTGCCAGCAGTTACGAGCGGGGATCCTACGAGCAGTACTTC. Its translation is CASSYERGSYEQYF.

The V gene is TRBV5-6, the J gene TRBJ1-5, with D possibly TRBD1 on 6 matching bases. CDR3 length: 18 residues. V lost 1 base and J lost 5, with 22 bases in between. The germline CDR1 and CDR2 sequences are SGHDT and YYEEEE. The CDR3 DNA reads TGTGCCAGCAGCTTGAGGCGAAGGTTCAGGGGCGACGATCAGCCCCAGCATTTT. It is translated as CASSLRRRFRGDDQPQHF.

In its sample, this clonotype was seen many times. The V and J genes are TRBV3-1 and TRBJ2-1; 9 bases match TRBD2. The V and J ends lost 11 bases and 0 bases, in that order; junction bases with no gene match: 2. CDR1 and CDR2 (germline): LGHDT, YNNKEL (reference sequence). This CDR3 region has 13 residues. The CDR3 region is CAAGGSSYNEQFF. The CDR3 bases are TGTGCCGCGGGGGGGAGCTCCTACAATGAGCAGTTCTTC.

This clonotype has a count of ten or more. This chain joins TRBV15 and TRBJ1-4; D not certain. There are 16 residues in the CDR3. Germline values: CDR1 LNHNV, CDR2 YYDKDF (reference sequence). Deletions cut 5 bases from V and 6 bases from J, with 19 bases between. DNA of the CDR3: TGTGCCACCAGCTGGAAATCGAAGCCCGGGGATGAAAAACTGTTTTTT. It translates to CATSWKSKPGDEKLFF.

This clonotype was detected a few times. The genes are TRBV18 and TRBJ2-1; TRBD2 aligns across 12 bases. The CDR3 is 15 amino acids. V was pared by 6 bases and J by 10 bases, with 10 bases of the junction left unmatched. Germline CDR1 and CDR2: KGHSH and LQKENI. DNA of the CDR3: TGTGCCAGCTCTCCTGGACTAGCGGGGCAAAACGAGCAGTTCTTC. Translated: CASSPGLAGQNEQFF.

In this sample, this clonotype turned up many times. The chain has TRBV20-1 and TRBJ2-1, with TRBD1 as a possible D gene (5 bases). The V and J ends lost 3 bases and 6 bases respectively, with 18 bases between them. Looked up from germline, CDR1 is DFQATT and CDR2 is SNEGSKA (reference sequence). The CDR3 covers 15 residues. CDR3 DNA sequence: TGCAGTGCTAGCACAGGTCCCAACGCCCTCAATGAGCAGTTCTTC. Protein product: CSASTGPNALNEQFF.